The 25 T cell receptor beta chains below were found in one sample sequenced in a study of blood T cell repertoires in COVID-19. Profiling relied on immunoSEQ multiplex PCR, and the TCRdb table lists in-frame clones only, not all of them. The table lists roughly 150,000 clones, approximately 81% of them singletons. Input material: peripheral blood. These receptors originate from a woman of 80 years or more with active or convalescent COVID-19.

The CDR3 loop reads CASSPQEGLGQFF. CDR3 sequence (DNA): TGTGCCAGCAGTCCCCAAGAGGGCCTCGGGCAGTTCTTC. The rearrangement links TRBV12-3 or TRBV12-4 to TRBJ2-1, with a weak D call TRBD2 (5 bases). The V end lost 5 bases, the J end lost 12 bases, and 17 bases lay between the germline ends. This CDR3 is built from 13 residues.

The chain has TRBV5-1 and TRBJ1-2, with unresolved D. V gave up 2 bases and J gave up 7 bases, with 18 bases separating them. CDR1 and CDR2 (germline): SGHRS, YFSETQ. CDR3 size: 15 residues. Written as DNA, the CDR3 is TGCGCCAGCAGCTTAGGTAACGGAGCCGGTGGTGGCTACACCTTC. This gives the protein CASSLGNGAGGGYTF.

V and J are TRBV25-1 and TRBJ1-2, with TRBD1 matching over 8 bases. This CDR3 is 14 amino acids long. The germline gives CDR1 MGHDK, CDR2 SYGVNS. V was clipped by 5 bases and J by 8 bases; unmatched bases: 10. The CDR3 protein is CASSTRQGSGGYTF. Here the CDR3 DNA reads TGTGCCAGCAGTACTCGACAGGGGTCCGGGGGCTACACCTTC.

This chain links TRBV28 with TRBJ1-4, with TRBD1 as a possible D gene (5 bases). Germline lookup yields CDR1 MDHEN and CDR2 SYDVKM. The V end lost 6 bases, the J end lost 2 bases, and 13 bases lay between the germline ends. This CDR3 has 15 residues. The CDR3 is CASSLRGGTNEKLFF. As DNA, the CDR3 is TGTGCCAGCAGCCTTCGTGGGGGGACTAATGAAAAACTGTTTTTT.

The rearrangement joins TRBV18 to TRBJ1-6, with D possibly TRBD1 on 6 matching bases. The ends were cut back, 6 bases at V and 9 bases at J, with 27 bases in the middle. This CDR3 region has 18 residues. Germline V gene lookup returns CDR1 KGHSH and CDR2 LQKENI. The CDR3 protein is CASSARGHYAEVGSPLHF. The CDR3, as DNA: TGTGCCAGCTCGGCAAGGGGACATTATGCCGAGGTGGGTTCACCCCTCCACTTT.

This chain's CDR3 is CASSPGLVGSSGANVLTF. CDR3 nucleotides: TGTGCCAGCAGTCCCGGACTAGTTGGTTCCTCTGGGGCCAACGTCCTGACTTTC. The chain joins TRBV3-1 (or the pseudogene TRBV3-2) to TRBJ2-6, with 7 positions matching TRBD2. Trimming removed 6 bases from V and 0 bases from J; junction bases left unmatched: 11. The germline gives CDR1 LGHDT, CDR2 YNNKEL (reference sequence). The CDR3 sequence is 18 residues long.

The chain combines TRBV18 with TRBJ2-3, with 14 bases identical to TRBD2. The germline V gene encodes CDR1 KGHSH and CDR2 LQKENI. Losses at the gene ends were 1 base for V and 3 bases for J; bases not matched to a gene: 6. This CDR3 is built from 18 residues. In DNA, the CDR3 is TGTGCCAGCTCACCACTGCTTGGGACTAGCGGGAGAACAGATACGCAGTATTTT. This encodes CASSPLLGTSGRTDTQYF.

The CDR3 DNA follows: TGTGCCAGCAGCTTGCCGGACAGGGGTCCTGCGAACACCGGGGAGCTGTTTTTT. It is translated as CASSLPDRGPANTGELFF. The chain couples TRBV5-4 to TRBJ2-2, with TRBD1 matching over 9 bases. CDR1 SGHNT and CDR2 YYREEE come from the germline V gene (reference sequence). The CDR3 consists of 18 residues. Unmatched junction bases numbered 7, after V lost 1 base and J lost 0 bases.

The genes are TRBV27 and TRBJ1-2, with a weak D call TRBD1 (5 bases). The CDR3 runs 15 residues. The germline V gene has CDR1 MNHEY and CDR2 SMNVEV (reference sequence). The germline V and J ends were trimmed by 2 bases and 4 bases, with 14 bases remaining between them. CDR3 bases: TGTGCCAGCAGTTTACGGAGGGGTCCCAGCTATGGCTACACCTTC. Its protein product is CASSLRRGPSYGYTF.

The chain uses TRBV28 and TRBJ1-3; possibly TRBD1 for D (5 bases). Germline CDR1 is MDHEN and CDR2 is SYDVKM. Trimming took 2 bases from V and 4 from J, leaving 9 bases between them. CDR3 length equals 14 residues. CDR3 sequence reads: CASSLGGGGNTIYF. The CDR3 DNA reads as TGTGCCAGCAGTTTAGGGGGGGGAGGAAACACCATATATTTT.

The V gene is TRBV5-1, the J gene TRBJ2-7, with D possibly matching TRBD2 (5 bases). The length of the CDR3 is 16 residues. V lost 0 bases, J lost 7 bases, and 20 bases lay in between. The germline V gene encodes CDR1 SGHRS and CDR2 YFSETQ. The CDR3: CASSLGRSRTTSEQYF. The CDR3 nucleotides are TGCGCCAGCAGCTTGGGAAGGTCCCGAACTACTAGTGAGCAGTACTTC.

V usage is TRBV6-1 and J usage is TRBJ2-1, with D possibly TRBD2 on 5 matching bases. Trimming took off 2 bases at V and 3 bases at J, with 11 bases between the two ends. The CDR3 consists of 15 residues. CDR1 MNHNS and CDR2 SASEGT come from the germline V gene. The CDR3 nucleotides read TGTGCCAGCAGTGAAAGGACGGGAAACTACAATGAGCAGTTCTTC. It codes for CASSERTGNYNEQFF.

The chain couples TRBV6-6 to TRBJ2-7, with 9 bases that match TRBD1. This CDR3 region has 12 residues. Germline lookup yields CDR1 MNHNY and CDR2 SVGAGI (reference sequence). The trim removed 5 bases at V and 4 bases at J, leaving 0 bases unmatched. Here the CDR3 reads CASSGQGYEQYF. The DNA of the CDR3 is TGTGCCAGCAGTGGACAGGGGTACGAGCAGTACTTC.

The chain has TRBV19 and TRBJ2-7; 10 bases match TRBD1. V shed 9 bases and J 4 bases; nucleotides not matched to a gene: 6. The CDR3 loop spans 13 amino acids. The germline gives CDR1 LNHDA, CDR2 SQIVND (reference sequence). This CDR3 reads CASDRGLGYEQYF. As DNA, the CDR3 is TGTGCCAGCGACAGGGGGCTGGGATACGAGCAGTACTTC.

This clone was observed at least ten times. CDR3 sequence reads: CASRGLAGVYNEQFF. Here the CDR3 DNA reads TGTGCCAGCAGGGGACTAGCGGGGGTTTACAATGAGCAGTTCTTC. The chain is built from TRBV2 and TRBJ2-1, with 14 bases that match TRBD2. Looked up from germline, CDR1 is SNHLY and CDR2 is FYNNEI. CDR3 length equals 15 residues. V dropped 6 bases and J dropped 4; count of bases not matched to a gene: 2.

The chain is built from TRBV12-5 and TRBJ1-1; tentatively, D is TRBD1 (6 bases). V lost 1 base, J lost 10 bases, and 19 bases lay in between. The CDR3 sequence is 15 residues long. Germline values: CDR1 LGHNT, CDR2 FRNRAP. The CDR3 reads CASGLELGQPSRAFF. CDR3 sequence (DNA): TGTGCTAGTGGTTTGGAACTTGGACAGCCATCTCGAGCTTTCTTT.

V and J are TRBV7-3 and TRBJ2-3; possible D gene TRBD1, 6 bases. CDR3 length: 14 amino acids. V was pared by 7 bases and J by 0 bases, with 11 bases between. Germline-derived CDR1 and CDR2 are SGHTA and FQGTGA. This chain's CDR3 is CASTKGGSTDTQYF. The CDR3 nucleotides read TGTGCCAGCACCAAAGGGGGTAGCACAGATACGCAGTATTTT.

The V and J genes are TRBV27 and TRBJ1-1; D gene unclear. The CDR3 is made up of 13 amino acids. Trimming left V 2 bases short and J 0 bases short, with 4 bases between. CDR1 is MNHEY and CDR2 is SMNVEV in the germline V gene (reference sequence). CDR3 protein: CASSLQMNTEAFF. The CDR3 region has the DNA TGTGCCAGCAGTTTACAGATGAACACTGAAGCTTTCTTT.

This clone has more than one count but fewer than ten. The chain links TRBV2 to TRBJ2-1; 11 bases are a match to TRBD2. From germline, CDR1 is SNHLY and CDR2 FYNNEI. J was trimmed by 10 bases and V by 6 bases; bases with no gene match: 5. This CDR3 has 13 residues. This chain's CDR3 is CASRTSGTGEQFF. CDR3 bases: TGTGCCAGCAGGACTAGCGGGACTGGCGAGCAGTTCTTC. Combining the CDR3 with reference TRBV2 and TRBJ2-1 gives the whole variable domain EPEVTQTPSHQVTQMGQEVILRCVPISNHLYFYWYRQILGQKVEFLVSFYNNEISEKSEIFDDQFSVERPDGSNFTLKIRSTKLEDSAMYFCASRTSGTGEQFFGPGTRLTVL.

The chain employs TRBV11-3 and TRBJ2-7, with TRBD1 matching over 7 bases. The J segment lost 0 bases and the V segment lost 2 bases, leaving 7 bases of the junction unmatched. The germline V gene has CDR1 SGHNT and CDR2 YENEEA. The CDR3 is made up of 16 amino acids. CDR3 coding DNA: TGTGCCAGCAGCTTAAGTTCGGACAGGCCCTCCTACGAGCAGTACTTC. This encodes CASSLSSDRPSYEQYF.

The chain employs TRBV19 and TRBJ2-7; 7 positions agree with TRBD1. The CDR3 runs to 15 residues. Losses at the gene ends were 5 bases for V and 4 bases for J; bases not matched to a gene: 11. In germline, CDR1 is LNHDA, CDR2 SQIVND (reference sequence). The CDR3 DNA reads TGTGCCAGTAGTGGCCGAAGGGGGCGCGTTTACGAGCAGTACTTC. Translation: CASSGRRGRVYEQYF.

J is TRBJ2-5 and V is TRBV5-1, with D perhaps TRBD1 (5 bases). This CDR3 has 15 amino acids. V gave up 0 bases and J gave up 1 base, with 10 bases separating them. The germline gives CDR1 SGHRS, CDR2 YFSETQ. CDR3 coding DNA: TGCGCCAGCAGCTTGGGAGACAGACCCCAAGAGACCCAGTACTTC. This gives the protein CASSLGDRPQETQYF. Full variable domain (outside the CDR3, taken from reference TRBV5-1 and TRBJ2-5): KAGVTQTPRYLIKTRGQQVTLSCSPISGHRSVSWYQQTPGQGLQFLFEYFSETQRNKGNFPGRFSGRQFSNSRSEMNVSTLELGDSALYLCASSLGDRPQETQYFGPGTRLLVL.

This clone was seen more than once but under ten times. The genes are TRBV21-1 and TRBJ1-2. TRBV21-1 is recorded as a pseudogene. The CDR3 consists of 14 residues. CDR3 loop: CASSLRRGAWGYTF. In DNA, the CDR3 is TGTGCCAGCAGCCTCAGGAGGGGCGCCTGGGGCTACACCTTC.

This clone was seen only a few times. V usage is TRBV27 and J usage is TRBJ1-2, with TRBD1 as a possible D gene (6 bases). The ends were cut back, 3 bases at V and 1 base at J, with 12 bases in the middle. The CDR3 runs to 15 residues. Germline V gene sequence: CDR1 MNHEY, CDR2 SMNVEV (reference sequence). The CDR3 here is CASSFLTGGNYGYTF. In DNA form, the CDR3 reads TGTGCCAGCAGTTTCCTGACAGGAGGTAACTATGGCTACACCTTC.

The genes are TRBV5-1 and TRBJ2-5, with 10 bases aligning to TRBD2. Germline V gene sequence: CDR1 SGHRS, CDR2 YFSETQ. This CDR3 is built from 16 residues. Trimming at V came to 1 base and at J to 5 bases, leaving 8 bases not matched to a gene. Here the CDR3 DNA reads TGCGCCAGCAGCTTGTTACTAGCGGGACGAGAGGAGACCCAGTACTTC. This gives the protein CASSLLLAGREETQYF.